This section outlines one TCR beta chain sequence together with its context. Its antigen remains unknown. This record belongs to a study of vaccination and CD4 T cells after COVID-19. Cultured CD4+ T cells had their DNA profiled by the Oncomine TCR Beta short-read assay. TCRdb fed the PCR reads into MiXCR, producing one record per CDR3 protein. The sample records around 19,000 distinct CDR3 sequences, around 55% being singletons. The CDR3 has 14 amino acids. V lost 5 bases, J lost 4 bases, and 12 bases lay in between. The germline gives CDR1 SGHTA, CDR2 FQGTGA. This sample's treatment: roughly 10-day PBMC culture with coronavirus spike peptide pools or control peptides (ViraFEST assay). Under the ViraFEST approach, antigen-specific T cells were expanded with peptide pools and TCRs subsequently sequenced.

This clonotype originated in a human donor who had recovered from COVID-19. The genes are TRBV7-3 and TRBJ2-1, with D tentatively TRBD1 or TRBD2 (5 bases each). Sequenced material: CD4+ T cells from blood, cultured in vitro. This CDR3 is CASSPRDGYNEQFF. CDR3 sequence (DNA): TGTGCCAGCAGCCCAAGGGACGGATACAATGAGCAGTTCTTC.